The 2 T cell receptor beta chains in this list originate from one sample, sequenced in a study of T-cell reconstitution after alpha-beta-depleted transplantation in children. The library targeted TCRbeta and was prepared with unique molecular identifiers. TCRdb used MiXCR to reprocess the PCR reads, holding one entry per CDR3 protein. The data show about 500,000 distinct CDR3 sequences, with about an eighth seen just once and around 13% held by the top ten. This material consisted of PBMCs, mostly from graft donor cells, taken 180 days after TCRalphabeta/CD19-depleted stem cell transplant. All receptors derive from a female patient aged 2-15 years who had a stem cell transplant for aplastic anemia, so the T cells may come from the graft donor.

This clonotype has more than one count but fewer than ten. The chain couples TRBV12-3 or TRBV12-4 to TRBJ1-2; D unclear. Trimming pared 1 base from V and 10 bases from J, leaving 7 bases between. This CDR3 has 11 amino acids. CDR3 nucleotides: TGTGCCAGCAGTTTAGGGGCTCACTACACCTTC. Protein: CASSLGAHYTF.

Remarks on this clonotype: One end of the junction varies from germline; a read error may be responsible. CDR3 sequence (DNA): TGTGCCAGCTCACCATTTTTAGCAACGGTGGCAACCTTC. This codes for CASSPFLATVATF. The rearrangement uses TRBV18 and TRBJ2-7; D gene unclear. Germline lookup yields CDR1 KGHSH and CDR2 LQKENI. This CDR3 is 13 amino acids long.